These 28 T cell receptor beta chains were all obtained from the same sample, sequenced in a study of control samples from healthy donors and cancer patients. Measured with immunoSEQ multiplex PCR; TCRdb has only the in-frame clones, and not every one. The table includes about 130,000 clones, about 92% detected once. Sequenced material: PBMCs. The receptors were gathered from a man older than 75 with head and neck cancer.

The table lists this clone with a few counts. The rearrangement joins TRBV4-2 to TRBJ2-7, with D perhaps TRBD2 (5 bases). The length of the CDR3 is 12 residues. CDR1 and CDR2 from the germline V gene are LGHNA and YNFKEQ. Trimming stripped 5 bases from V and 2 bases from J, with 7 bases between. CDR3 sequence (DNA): TGTGCCAGCAGCGAGGGTCCCTACGAGCAGTACTTC. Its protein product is CASSEGPYEQYF.

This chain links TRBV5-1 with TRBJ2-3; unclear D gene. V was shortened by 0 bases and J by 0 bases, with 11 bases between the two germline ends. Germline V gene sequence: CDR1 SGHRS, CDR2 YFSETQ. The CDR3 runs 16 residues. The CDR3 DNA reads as TGCGCCAGCAGCTTGGCCTGGACCCCTAGCACAGATACGCAGTATTTT. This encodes CASSLAWTPSTDTQYF. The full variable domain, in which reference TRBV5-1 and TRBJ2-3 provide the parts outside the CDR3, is KAGVTQTPRYLIKTRGQQVTLSCSPISGHRSVSWYQQTPGQGLQFLFEYFSETQRNKGNFPGRFSGRQFSNSRSEMNVSTLELGDSALYLCASSLAWTPSTDTQYFGPGTRLTVL.

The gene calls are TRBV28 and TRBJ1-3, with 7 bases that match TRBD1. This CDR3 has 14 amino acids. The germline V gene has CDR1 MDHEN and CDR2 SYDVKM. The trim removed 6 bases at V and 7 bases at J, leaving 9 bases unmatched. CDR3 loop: CASRGDSLSNTIYF. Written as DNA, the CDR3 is TGTGCCAGCAGAGGGGACAGCCTCTCGAACACCATATATTTT.

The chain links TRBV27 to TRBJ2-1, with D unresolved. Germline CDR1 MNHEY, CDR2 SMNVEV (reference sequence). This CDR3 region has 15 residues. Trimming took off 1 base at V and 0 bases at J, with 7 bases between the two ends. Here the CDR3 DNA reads TGTGCCAGCAGTTTATATTCTAGCTCCTACAATGAGCAGTTCTTC. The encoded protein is CASSLYSSSYNEQFF.

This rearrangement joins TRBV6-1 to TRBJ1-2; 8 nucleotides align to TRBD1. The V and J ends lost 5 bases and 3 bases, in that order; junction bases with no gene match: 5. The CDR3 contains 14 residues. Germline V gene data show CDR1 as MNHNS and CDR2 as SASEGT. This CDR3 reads CASSQGARDYGYTF. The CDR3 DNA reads TGTGCCAGCAGTCAGGGGGCAAGGGACTATGGCTACACCTTC.

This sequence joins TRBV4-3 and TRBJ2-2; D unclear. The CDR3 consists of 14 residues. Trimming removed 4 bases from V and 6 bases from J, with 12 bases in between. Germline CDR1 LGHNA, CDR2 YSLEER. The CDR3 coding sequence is TGCGCCAGCAGCCCCCTAGTAGGCGCCGGGGAGCTGTTTTTT. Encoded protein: CASSPLVGAGELFF.

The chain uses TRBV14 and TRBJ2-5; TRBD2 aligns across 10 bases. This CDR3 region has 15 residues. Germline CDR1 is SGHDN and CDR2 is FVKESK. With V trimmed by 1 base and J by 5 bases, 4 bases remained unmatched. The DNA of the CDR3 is TGTGCCAGCAGCCAAGGGCTAGCGGGGGTCGAGACCCAGTACTTC. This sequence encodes CASSQGLAGVETQYF.

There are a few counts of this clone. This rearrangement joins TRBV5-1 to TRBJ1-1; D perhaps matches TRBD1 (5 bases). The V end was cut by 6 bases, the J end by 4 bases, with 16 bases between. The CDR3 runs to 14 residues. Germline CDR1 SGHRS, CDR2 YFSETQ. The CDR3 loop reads CASTLVGGGTEAFF. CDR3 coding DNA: TGCGCCAGCACACTGGTTGGGGGTGGCACTGAAGCTTTCTTT.

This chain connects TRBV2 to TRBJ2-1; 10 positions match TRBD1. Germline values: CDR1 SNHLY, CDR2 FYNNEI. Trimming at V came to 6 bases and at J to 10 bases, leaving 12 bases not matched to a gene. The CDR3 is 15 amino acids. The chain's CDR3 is CASSAVTGGAKEQFF. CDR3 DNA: TGTGCCAGCAGCGCCGTGACAGGGGGCGCCAAGGAGCAGTTCTTC.

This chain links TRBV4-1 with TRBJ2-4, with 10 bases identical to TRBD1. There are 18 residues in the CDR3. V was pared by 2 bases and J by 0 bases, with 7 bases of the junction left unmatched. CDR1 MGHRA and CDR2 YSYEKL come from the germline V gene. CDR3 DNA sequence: TGCGCCAGCAGCCAACCGGGACAGGGGCCATTAGCCAAAAACATTCAGTACTTC. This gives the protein CASSQPGQGPLAKNIQYF.

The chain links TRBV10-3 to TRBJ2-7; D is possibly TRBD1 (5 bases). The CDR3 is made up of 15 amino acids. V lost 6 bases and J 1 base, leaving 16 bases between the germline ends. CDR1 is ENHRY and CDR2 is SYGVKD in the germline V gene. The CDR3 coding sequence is TGTGCCATCAGGGGGTCTGGGGCAGGATCCTACGAGCAGTACTTC. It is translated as CAIRGSGAGSYEQYF.

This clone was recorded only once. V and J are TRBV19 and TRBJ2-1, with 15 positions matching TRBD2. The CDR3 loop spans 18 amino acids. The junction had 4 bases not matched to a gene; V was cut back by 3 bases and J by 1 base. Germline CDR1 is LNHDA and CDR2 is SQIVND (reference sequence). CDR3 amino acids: CASSISGTSGRSYNEQFF. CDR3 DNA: TGTGCCAGTAGTATTTCTGGGACTAGCGGGAGGTCCTACAATGAGCAGTTCTTC.

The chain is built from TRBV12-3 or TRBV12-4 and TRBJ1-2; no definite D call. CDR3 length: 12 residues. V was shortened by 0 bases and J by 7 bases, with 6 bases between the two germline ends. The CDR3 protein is CASSLALSGYTF. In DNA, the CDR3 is TGTGCCAGCAGTTTAGCGCTCAGTGGCTACACCTTC.

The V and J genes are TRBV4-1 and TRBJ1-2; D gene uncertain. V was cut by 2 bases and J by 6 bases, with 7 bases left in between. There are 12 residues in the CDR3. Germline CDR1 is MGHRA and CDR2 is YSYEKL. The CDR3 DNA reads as TGCGCCAGCAGCCAATTCCCCGATGGCTACACCTTC. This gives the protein CASSQFPDGYTF.

CDR3 nucleotides: TGCGCCAGCAGCACCGGACTAGCGGGAGGGTGGACAGATACGCAGTATTTT. Its protein product is CASSTGLAGGWTDTQYF. The chain recombines TRBV5-1 with TRBJ2-3, with 15 bases identical to TRBD2. The CDR3 covers 17 residues. V dropped 4 bases and J dropped 3; count of bases not matched to a gene: 6. The germline V gene encodes CDR1 SGHRS and CDR2 YFSETQ.

CDR3 DNA: TGTGCCAGTAGTATCTATGAGGGAAGGGACACAGATACGCAGTATTTT. Translation gives CASSIYEGRDTDTQYF. The chain is built from TRBV19 and TRBJ2-3; tentatively, D is TRBD2 (5 bases). From germline, CDR1 is LNHDA and CDR2 SQIVND (reference sequence). V was cut by 3 bases and J by 2 bases, with 15 bases left in between. This CDR3 is 16 amino acids long. The whole variable domain, remainder taken from reference TRBV19 and TRBJ2-3, is DGGITQSPKYLFRKEGQNVTLSCEQNLNHDAMYWYRQDPGQGLRLIYYSQIVNDFQKGDIAEGYSVSREKKESFPLTVTSAQKNPTAFYLCASSIYEGRDTDTQYFGPGTRLTVL.

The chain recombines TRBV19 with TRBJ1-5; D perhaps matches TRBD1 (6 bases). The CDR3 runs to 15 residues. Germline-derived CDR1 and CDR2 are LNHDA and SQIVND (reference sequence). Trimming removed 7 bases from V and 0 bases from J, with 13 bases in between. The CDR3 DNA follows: TGTGCCAGTACCTGGGACACGTATAGCAATCAGCCCCAGCATTTT. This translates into CASTWDTYSNQPQHF. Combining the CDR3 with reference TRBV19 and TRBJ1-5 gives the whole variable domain DGGITQSPKYLFRKEGQNVTLSCEQNLNHDAMYWYRQDPGQGLRLIYYSQIVNDFQKGDIAEGYSVSREKKESFPLTVTSAQKNPTAFYLCASTWDTYSNQPQHFGDGTRLSIL.

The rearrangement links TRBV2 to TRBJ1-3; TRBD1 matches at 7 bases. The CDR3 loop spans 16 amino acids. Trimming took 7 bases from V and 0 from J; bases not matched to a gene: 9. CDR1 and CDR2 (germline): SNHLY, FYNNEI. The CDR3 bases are TGTGCCAGCAAACCCAGGGGGACGGCCTCTGGAAACACCATATATTTT. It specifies CASKPRGTASGNTIYF.

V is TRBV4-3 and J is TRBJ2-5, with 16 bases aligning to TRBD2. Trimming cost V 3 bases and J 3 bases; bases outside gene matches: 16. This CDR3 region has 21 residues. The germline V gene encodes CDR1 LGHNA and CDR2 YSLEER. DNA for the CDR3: TGCGCCAGCAGCCAGAGGCGCCCGGGACTAGCGGGAGGGCCGGACAAAGAGACCCAGTACTTC. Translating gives CASSQRRPGLAGGPDKETQYF.

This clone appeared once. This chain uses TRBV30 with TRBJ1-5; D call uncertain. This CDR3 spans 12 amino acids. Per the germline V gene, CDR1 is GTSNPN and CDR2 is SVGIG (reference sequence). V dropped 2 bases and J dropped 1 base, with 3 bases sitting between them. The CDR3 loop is CAWSSSNQPQHF. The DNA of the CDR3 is TGTGCCTGGAGTAGCAGCAATCAGCCCCAGCATTTT.

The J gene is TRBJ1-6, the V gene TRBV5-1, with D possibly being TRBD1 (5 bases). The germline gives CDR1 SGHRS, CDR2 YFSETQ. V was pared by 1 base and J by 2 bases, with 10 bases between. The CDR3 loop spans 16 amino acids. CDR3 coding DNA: TGCGCCAGCAGCTTGTCAGGGTTGGCCTATAATTCACCCCTCCACTTT. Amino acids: CASSLSGLAYNSPLHF.

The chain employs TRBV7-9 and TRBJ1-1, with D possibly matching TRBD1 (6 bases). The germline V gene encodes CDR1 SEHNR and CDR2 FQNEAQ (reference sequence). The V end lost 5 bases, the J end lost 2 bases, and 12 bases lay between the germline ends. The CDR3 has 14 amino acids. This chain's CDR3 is CASSPLGGNTEAFF. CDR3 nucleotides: TGTGCCAGCAGCCCCCTTGGGGGCAACACTGAAGCTTTCTTT.

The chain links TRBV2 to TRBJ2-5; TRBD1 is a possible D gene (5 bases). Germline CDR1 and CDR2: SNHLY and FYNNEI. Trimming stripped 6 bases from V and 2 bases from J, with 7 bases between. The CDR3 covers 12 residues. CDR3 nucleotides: TGTGCCAGCAGAGGGGTTCAAGAGACCCAGTACTTC. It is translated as CASRGVQETQYF.

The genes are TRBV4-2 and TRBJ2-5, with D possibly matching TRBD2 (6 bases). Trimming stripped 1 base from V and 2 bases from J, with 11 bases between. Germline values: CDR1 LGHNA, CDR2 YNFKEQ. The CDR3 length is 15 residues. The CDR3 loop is CASSQGGDGQETQYF. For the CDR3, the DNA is TGTGCCAGCAGCCAAGGCGGGGACGGACAAGAGACCCAGTACTTC.

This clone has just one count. The CDR3 coding sequence is TGTGCCAGCAGCAGGAGGGGGTCAGGGAGGGGTTACGAGCAGTACTTC. This gives the protein CASSRRGSGRGYEQYF. The chain couples TRBV21-1 to TRBJ2-7; no DNA check was done on the table's D call, TRBD2. TRBV21-1 is designated a pseudogene. The CDR3 is 16 residues long.

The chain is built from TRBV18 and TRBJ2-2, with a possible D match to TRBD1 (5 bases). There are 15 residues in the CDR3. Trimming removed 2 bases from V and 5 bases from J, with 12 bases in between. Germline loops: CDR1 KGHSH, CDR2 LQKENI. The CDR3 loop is CASSPVTAETGELFF. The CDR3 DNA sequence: TGTGCCAGCTCACCAGTGACAGCTGAGACCGGGGAGCTGTTTTTT.

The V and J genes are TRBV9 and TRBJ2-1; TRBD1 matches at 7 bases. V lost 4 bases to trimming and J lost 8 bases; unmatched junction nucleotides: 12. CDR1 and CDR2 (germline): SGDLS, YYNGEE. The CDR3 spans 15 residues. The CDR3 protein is CASSLVGDSSYEQFF. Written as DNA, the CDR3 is TGTGCCAGCAGCTTGGTAGGGGACAGTTCTTATGAGCAGTTCTTC.

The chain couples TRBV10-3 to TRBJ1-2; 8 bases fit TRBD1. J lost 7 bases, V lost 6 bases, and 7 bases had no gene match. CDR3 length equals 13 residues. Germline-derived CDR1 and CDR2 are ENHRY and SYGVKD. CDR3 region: CAIRDRVSVGYTF. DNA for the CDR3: TGTGCCATCAGGGACAGGGTCTCGGTTGGCTACACCTTC.